Following are 24 T cell receptor beta chains from one sample sequenced in a study of blood T cells in healthy people across ages. A second about 7 to 11 cycle PCR used barcoded and J-beta primers. TCRdb re-derived calls from the 5' RACE reads in MiXCR, one entry per CDR3 protein. The sample consists of under 1 million distinct CDR3 sequences, 44% of them appearing once. The sequencing input was blood. These receptors all come from a man aged 55-75 years in good health.

The gene calls are TRBV20-1 and TRBJ1-4; 9 bases agree with TRBD1. CDR1 and CDR2 (germline): DFQATT, SNEGSKA (reference sequence). The CDR3 length is 13 residues. J lost 8 bases, V lost 5 bases, and 6 bases had no gene match. CDR3 residues: CSAPTGGREKLFF. CDR3 nucleotide sequence: TGCAGTGCTCCGACAGGGGGTCGGGAAAAACTGTTTTTT.

V gene TRBV11-2 combines with J gene TRBJ2-7, with TRBD1 as a possible D gene (6 bases). CDR1 is SGHAT and CDR2 is FQNNGV in the germline V gene. The CDR3 runs to 15 residues. Trimming took off 4 bases at V and 0 bases at J, with 13 bases between the two ends. The CDR3 coding sequence is TGTGCCAGCAGCTCCGGACAGCCCGGCTCCTACGAGCAGTACTTC. Translation: CASSSGQPGSYEQYF.

This clonotype was seen a handful of times. The chain employs TRBV12-3 or TRBV12-4 and TRBJ1-1, with no clear D. V lost 7 bases to trimming and J lost 8 bases, with 14 bases between them. The CDR3 runs 12 residues. CDR3 region: CASTLGRAEAFF. DNA of the CDR3: TGTGCCAGCACCCTTGGTCGGGCCGAAGCTTTCTTT.

V usage is TRBV7-2 and J usage is TRBJ1-5, with a possible D match to TRBD1 (6 bases). Germline V gene lookup returns CDR1 SGHTA and CDR2 FQGNSA. This CDR3 has 15 amino acids. Deletions cut 4 bases from V and 3 bases from J, with 13 bases between. The CDR3 nucleotides read TGTGCCAGCAGCTCCTCAGCGGGGGCCAATCAGCCCCAGCATTTT. Translated: CASSSSAGANQPQHF.

In the case of this clonotype: One base away lies a much larger clone, so this may be a sequencing read error. The chain joins TRBV5-1 to TRBJ2-6; TRBD1 matches at 9 bases. Germline CDR1 reads SGHRS; CDR2 reads YFSETQ. The CDR3 is 18 residues long. CDR3 protein: CASSATTGGRSGTNVLTF. The CDR3 coding sequence is TGCGCCAGCAGCGCGACGACAGGGGGGAGGTCTGGGACCAACGTCCTGACTTTC.

V usage is TRBV7-2 and J usage is TRBJ2-1; the match to TRBD2 covers 11 bases. Losses at the gene ends were 6 bases for V and 4 bases for J; bases not matched to a gene: 5. CDR3 size: 15 residues. Germline CDR1 is SGHTA and CDR2 is FQGNSA. The CDR3 spells CASRTVAGGYNEQFF. CDR3 DNA sequence: TGTGCCAGCAGAACCGTAGCGGGGGGGTACAATGAGCAGTTCTTC.

The chain joins TRBV11-3 to TRBJ2-3, with 9 bases aligning to TRBD1. J was trimmed by 6 bases and V by 5 bases; bases with no gene match: 9. Germline CDR1 reads SGHNT; CDR2 reads YENEEA. CDR3 length equals 15 residues. The CDR3 DNA sequence: TGTGCCAGCAGCATCGGACAGGGGCCTTGGGATACGCAGTATTTT. Encoded protein: CASSIGQGPWDTQYF. Full variable domain (missing parts from reference TRBV11-3 and TRBJ2-3): EAGVVQSPRYKIIEKKQPVAFWCNPISGHNTLYWYLQNLGQGPELLIRYENEEAVDDSQLPKDRFSAERLKGVDSTLKIQPAELGDSAVYLCASSIGQGPWDTQYFGPGTRLTVL.

The V and J genes are TRBV7-2 and TRBJ2-5; D possibly matches TRBD1 or TRBD2 (5 bases each). This CDR3 is built from 14 residues. The germline V gene has CDR1 SGHTA and CDR2 FQGNSA. Trimming stripped 3 bases from V and 4 bases from J, with 12 bases between. CDR3: CASSFGKRGETQYF. As DNA, the CDR3 is TGTGCCAGCAGCTTCGGGAAAAGGGGAGAGACCCAGTACTTC.

This clonotype has ten or more counts. V and J are TRBV20-1 and TRBJ2-5, with 7 nucleotides matching TRBD2. Losses at the gene ends were 8 bases for V and 11 bases for J; bases not matched to a gene: 23. CDR1 is DFQATT and CDR2 is SNEGSKA in the germline V gene (reference sequence). This CDR3 has 15 amino acids. CDR3 nucleotides: TGCAGTTCCCCCTCCCCCAGCGGGGCCACCAATGAGCAGTACTTC. This gives the protein CSSPSPSGATNEQYF.

V is TRBV6-5 and J is TRBJ2-7; a weak D match, TRBD2 (5 bases). Germline values: CDR1 MNHEY, CDR2 SVGAGI. The CDR3 contains 15 residues. V was cut by 2 bases and J by 2 bases, with 13 bases left in between. The CDR3 sequence: CASSYGPTGAYEQYF. CDR3 bases: TGTGCCAGCAGTTACGGACCCACCGGGGCCTACGAGCAGTACTTC.

This clonotype was detected only a few times. The J gene is TRBJ2-1, the V gene TRBV10-1, with D possibly TRBD1 on 5 matching bases. Germline V CDR1 and CDR2: WNHNN, SYGVQD (reference sequence). Between the trimmed V and J ends, which lost 2 bases and 3 bases, there was a span of 14 bases. The CDR3 totals 16 residues. CDR3 loop: CASSERAGPNYNEQFF. The CDR3 coding sequence is TGCGCCAGCAGTGAGAGGGCAGGGCCTAACTACAATGAGCAGTTCTTC.

This clonotype came up a few times. V is TRBV6-5 and J is TRBJ2-7, with 9 bases that match TRBD1. V lost 2 bases and J lost 4; bases outside the gene matches: 3. Germline assignment: CDR1 MNHEY and CDR2 SVGAGI. The CDR3 is 14 residues long. The CDR3 DNA is TGTGCCAGCAGTTACGGGGGACAGGGATACGAGCAGTACTTC. Amino acid sequence: CASSYGGQGYEQYF.

This sequence joins TRBV5-1 and TRBJ2-7; TRBD1 matches at 9 bases. The CDR3 runs 14 residues. V lost 2 bases to trimming and J lost 6 bases; unmatched junction nucleotides: 6. Germline lookup yields CDR1 SGHRS and CDR2 YFSETQ. CDR3 region: CASSLQQGAGEQYF. CDR3 sequence (DNA): TGCGCCAGCAGCTTACAACAGGGGGCGGGCGAGCAGTACTTC.

J is TRBJ1-1 and V is TRBV4-3, with unresolved D. Germline assignment: CDR1 LGHNA and CDR2 YSLEER. This CDR3 comprises 16 residues. The V end was cut by 1 base, the J end by 6 bases, with 18 bases between. The CDR3 bases are TGCGCCAGCAGCCAAGCCACCCCCGGGCGGGTGGCTGAAGCTTTCTTT. This translates into CASSQATPGRVAEAFF.

The chain has TRBV27 and TRBJ2-7; 10 bases are a match to TRBD1. The germline V gene encodes CDR1 MNHEY and CDR2 SMNVEV (reference sequence). Trimming removed 10 bases from V and 0 bases from J; junction bases left unmatched: 9. CDR3 length: 15 amino acids. CDR3 sequence: CATRGDRGHSYEQYF. CDR3 coding DNA: TGTGCCACCAGGGGGGACAGGGGCCACTCCTACGAGCAGTACTTC.

The rearrangement uses TRBV20-1 and TRBJ2-1, with D perhaps being TRBD1 or TRBD2 (5 bases each). V gave up 6 bases and J gave up 8 bases, with 20 bases separating them. The germline V gene has CDR1 DFQATT and CDR2 SNEGSKA (reference sequence). The CDR3 length is 14 residues. CDR3 DNA: TGCAGTGCATCAAGTCCGGGACGGTCTCATGAGCAGTTCTTC. Translated: CSASSPGRSHEQFF.

The V gene is TRBV20-1, the J gene TRBJ2-2; 11 bases map to TRBD2. J lost 4 bases, V lost 6 bases, and 7 bases had no gene match. The length of the CDR3 is 15 residues. In germline, CDR1 is DFQATT, CDR2 SNEGSKA (reference sequence). The CDR3 nucleotides read TGCAGTGCCACTAGCGGGGGCCCGGGCACCGGGGAGCTGTTTTTT. Translating it yields CSATSGGPGTGELFF.

The CDR3: CSARSNTGTGRIWEQYF. CDR3 nucleotides: TGCAGTGCTAGATCTAACACCGGGACAGGCAGAATTTGGGAGCAGTACTTC. This rearrangement joins TRBV20-1 to TRBJ2-7, with 8 bases lining up with TRBD1. V was pared by 2 bases and J by 7 bases, with 19 bases of the junction left unmatched. CDR3 length equals 17 residues. The germline V gene has CDR1 DFQATT and CDR2 SNEGSKA (reference sequence).

V gene TRBV10-3 combines with J gene TRBJ1-5; no firm D call. V lost 6 bases and J lost 3, with 6 bases in between. The CDR3 is made up of 12 amino acids. Germline-derived CDR1 and CDR2 are ENHRY and SYGVKD. Here the CDR3 DNA reads TGTGCCATCAGGGCCCCCAATCAGCCCCAGCATTTT. Protein sequence: CAIRAPNQPQHF.

In this sample, this clonotype turned up many times. J is TRBJ2-1 and V is TRBV12-3 or TRBV12-4, with TRBD1 identical over 9 bases. The CDR3 length is 14 residues. The junction had 6 bases not matched to a gene; V was cut back by 3 bases and J by 9 bases. The CDR3 sequence: CASSFGTGRGEQFF. CDR3 DNA sequence: TGTGCCAGCAGTTTTGGGACAGGGAGGGGTGAGCAGTTCTTC.

This rearrangement joins TRBV5-1 to TRBJ2-3; no firm D call. V lost 5 bases and J lost 2, with 15 bases in between. This CDR3 has 15 amino acids. Germline assignment: CDR1 SGHRS and CDR2 YFSETQ. CDR3 sequence: CASSPGRPSTDTQYF. The CDR3 bases are TGCGCCAGCAGTCCTGGACGGCCCTCCACAGATACGCAGTATTTT.

CDR3 DNA sequence: TGTGCCAGCAGCCCCGGGCTAACAGAGACCCAGTACTTC. Translation gives CASSPGLTETQYF. The chain joins TRBV11-3 to TRBJ2-5; D is unclear. This CDR3 has 13 amino acids. V was clipped by 5 bases and J by 4 bases, with 11 bases between them. In germline, CDR1 is SGHNT, CDR2 YENEEA.

The CDR3 reads CSAKKGGYNEQFF. In nucleotides, the CDR3 is TGCAGTGCCAAAAAGGGAGGTTACAATGAGCAGTTCTTC. The V gene is TRBV20-1, the J gene TRBJ2-1; weak D call: TRBD2 (6 bases). Between the trimmed V and J ends, which lost 6 bases and 4 bases, there was a span of 13 bases. This CDR3 region has 13 residues. Germline V gives CDR1 DFQATT, CDR2 SNEGSKA (reference sequence).

The chain joins TRBV6-6 to TRBJ1-2; tentatively, D is TRBD1 (6 bases). The CDR3 is 15 amino acids. Trimming removed 2 bases at V and 3 bases at J, with 13 bases between. Per germline, CDR1 MNHNY and CDR2 SVGAGI (reference sequence). The CDR3 is CASSYPGANDYGYTF. For the CDR3, the DNA is TGTGCCAGCAGTTACCCGGGGGCTAACGACTATGGCTACACCTTC.